These 15 T cell receptor beta chains were all obtained from the same sample, sequenced in a study of cytomegalovirus exposure and HLA in healthy donors. The PCR made use of 60 Vbeta and 13 Jbeta primers. Using immunoSEQ multiplex PCR, the repertoire was profiled, and TCRdb retains in-frame clones only, with some absent. The profile shows 95,000 to 150,000 clones, roughly 80% of them singletons. Sequenced sample: PBMCs. The source of these receptors is a female donor in good health and CMV-seronegative.

The rearrangement links TRBV10-2 to TRBJ2-7; 10 nucleotides agree with TRBD1. The CDR3 sequence is 13 residues long. The junction had 10 bases not matched to a gene; V was cut back by 8 bases and J by 9 bases. CDR1 and CDR2 (germline): WSHSY, SAAADI. The chain's CDR3 is CASGRDRGSTQYF. CDR3 bases: TGCGCCAGCGGCCGGGACAGGGGATCAACGCAGTACTTC.

J is TRBJ1-1 and V is TRBV7-9; no reliable D call. Trimming left V 7 bases short and J 6 bases short, with 15 bases between. CDR1 and CDR2 (germline): SEHNR, FQNEAQ (reference sequence). The CDR3 is made up of 13 amino acids. As DNA, the CDR3 is TGTGCCAGCACCGCGGGCGGTGACCCTGAAGCTTTCTTT. This codes for CASTAGGDPEAFF.

The V and J genes are TRBV6-1 and TRBJ1-4; 10 nucleotides agree with TRBD1. The CDR3 has 16 amino acids. J was trimmed by 5 bases and V by 2 bases; bases with no gene match: 5. Germline V gene sequence: CDR1 MNHNS, CDR2 SASEGT. CDR3 region: CASSEFWGQGNEKLFF. The CDR3 DNA reads as TGTGCCAGCAGTGAATTTTGGGGACAGGGGAATGAAAAACTGTTTTTT.

The rearrangement uses TRBV5-1 and TRBJ1-2; 8 bases match TRBD1. CDR1 SGHRS and CDR2 YFSETQ come from the germline V gene. The V and J ends lost 4 bases and 2 bases, in that order; junction bases with no gene match: 7. The CDR3 spans 15 residues. The CDR3 DNA reads as TGCGCCAGCAGCAGATGGACAGGGTCCAACTATGGCTACACCTTC. Its translation: CASSRWTGSNYGYTF. The full variable domain, its missing parts supplied by reference TRBV5-1 and TRBJ1-2, is KAGVTQTPRYLIKTRGQQVTLSCSPISGHRSVSWYQQTPGQGLQFLFEYFSETQRNKGNFPGRFSGRQFSNSRSEMNVSTLELGDSALYLCASSRWTGSNYGYTFGSGTRLTVV.

The J gene is TRBJ1-2, the V gene TRBV6-5; a weak D match, TRBD1 (5 bases). The V end lost 7 bases, the J end lost 11 bases, and 14 bases lay between the germline ends. This CDR3 has 11 amino acids. Germline V gives CDR1 MNHEY, CDR2 SVGAGI. In DNA, the CDR3 is TGTGCCAGCACCAATGGGAGGGGTTACACCTTC. This gives the protein CASTNGRGYTF.

The rearrangement links TRBV10-3 to TRBJ2-2, with no clear D. Trimming shortened V by 6 bases and J by 5 bases, and 7 bases separated the two germline ends. This CDR3 is 12 amino acids long. CDR1 and CDR2 from the germline V gene are ENHRY and SYGVKD. The CDR3 bases are TGTGCCATCAGCTCGGAGACCGGGGAGCTGTTTTTT. It codes for CAISSETGELFF.

This clone was detected a few times. The rearrangement uses TRBV11-2 and TRBJ2-7; maybe TRBD1 (6 bases). V shed 1 base and J shed 2 bases, with 15 bases lying between them. Germline CDR1 reads SGHAT; CDR2 reads FQNNGV. This CDR3 is 16 amino acids long. Written as DNA, the CDR3 is TGTGCCAGCAGCTTAGTAGGGCCGGACAGTGCCTACGAGCAGTACTTC. This codes for CASSLVGPDSAYEQYF.

The V call is TRBV7-7, the J call TRBJ2-7; a weak D match, TRBD1 (6 bases). The CDR3 totals 11 residues. Trimming pared 5 bases from V and 6 bases from J, leaving 8 bases between. Germline loops: CDR1 SSHAT, CDR2 FNYEAQ (reference sequence). The CDR3 spells CASSQGGEQYF. In DNA, the CDR3 is TGTGCCAGCAGCCAAGGGGGCGAGCAGTACTTC.

V gene TRBV5-8 combines with J gene TRBJ2-7, with a weak D call TRBD2 (5 bases). There are 15 residues in the CDR3. V lost 2 bases and J lost 7, with 19 bases in between. Germline V gene sequence: CDR1 SGHTS, CDR2 YDEGEE. The CDR3 coding sequence is TGTGCCAGCAGCTTCCGGCGGGCAGTGCCAAGGGAGCAGTACTTC. Amino acids: CASSFRRAVPREQYF.

The CDR3 DNA is TGTGCCAGCAGCTTCCCGGGGGGAGGGCCGACAGATACGCAGTATTTT. Translation: CASSFPGGGPTDTQYF. The genes are TRBV5-4 and TRBJ2-3; 7 positions agree with TRBD2. Trimming took 2 bases from V and 3 from J; bases not matched to a gene: 9. Germline CDR1 is SGHNT and CDR2 is YYREEE (reference sequence). CDR3 length: 16 amino acids.

This clone has only one observation. The chain uses TRBV6-6 and TRBJ2-7; 7 bases are shared with TRBD2. This CDR3 comprises 14 residues. J gave up 3 bases and V 4 bases, and 6 bases lay outside the gene matches. Germline V gene sequence: CDR1 MNHNY, CDR2 SVGAGI (reference sequence). Written as DNA, the CDR3 is TGTGCCAGCAGTTTAGCGGGTCCGCGCTACGAGCAGTACTTC. Protein sequence: CASSLAGPRYEQYF.

The chain recombines TRBV6-1 with TRBJ2-3, with TRBD2 identical over 7 bases. Looked up from germline, CDR1 is MNHNS and CDR2 is SASEGT. This CDR3 has 16 residues. J gave up 4 bases and V 0 bases, and 7 bases lay outside the gene matches. CDR3: CASSEAVLAEADTQYF. The CDR3 region has the DNA TGTGCCAGCAGTGAAGCAGTGCTAGCGGAAGCAGATACGCAGTATTTT.

This clone was counted only a few times. This CDR3 is missing its conserved last phenylalanine or tryptophan, likely due to a read error. The DNA is left out, because the CDR3 cannot be placed on it with certainty; the CDR3 is given as TCRdb lists it. The chain couples TRBV11-2 to TRBJ1-1. Germline-derived CDR1 and CDR2 are SGHAT and FQNNGV. The CDR3 contains 11 residues when both ends are counted. The CDR3 loop reads CASSLEGGGSV.

On this clone itself: Germline is not matched at one junction end, which may reflect a read error. The rearrangement joins TRBV28 to TRBJ2-6; a possible D gene is TRBD1 (5 bases). This CDR3 is built from 16 residues. From germline, CDR1 is MDHEN and CDR2 SYDVKM. CDR3 bases: TGTGCCAGCAGCGAGATATCGAGCGCTGGGGCCAACGGCCTGACTTTC. It specifies CASSEISSAGANGLTF.

The rearrangement joins TRBV7-3 to TRBJ2-3; no firm D call. CDR1 and CDR2 (germline): SGHTA, FQGTGA. The CDR3 consists of 13 residues. V shed 5 bases and J shed 4 bases, with 10 bases lying between them. This CDR3 is CASSPRGSDTQYF. Here the CDR3 DNA reads TGTGCCAGCAGCCCCCGAGGATCAGATACGCAGTATTTT.